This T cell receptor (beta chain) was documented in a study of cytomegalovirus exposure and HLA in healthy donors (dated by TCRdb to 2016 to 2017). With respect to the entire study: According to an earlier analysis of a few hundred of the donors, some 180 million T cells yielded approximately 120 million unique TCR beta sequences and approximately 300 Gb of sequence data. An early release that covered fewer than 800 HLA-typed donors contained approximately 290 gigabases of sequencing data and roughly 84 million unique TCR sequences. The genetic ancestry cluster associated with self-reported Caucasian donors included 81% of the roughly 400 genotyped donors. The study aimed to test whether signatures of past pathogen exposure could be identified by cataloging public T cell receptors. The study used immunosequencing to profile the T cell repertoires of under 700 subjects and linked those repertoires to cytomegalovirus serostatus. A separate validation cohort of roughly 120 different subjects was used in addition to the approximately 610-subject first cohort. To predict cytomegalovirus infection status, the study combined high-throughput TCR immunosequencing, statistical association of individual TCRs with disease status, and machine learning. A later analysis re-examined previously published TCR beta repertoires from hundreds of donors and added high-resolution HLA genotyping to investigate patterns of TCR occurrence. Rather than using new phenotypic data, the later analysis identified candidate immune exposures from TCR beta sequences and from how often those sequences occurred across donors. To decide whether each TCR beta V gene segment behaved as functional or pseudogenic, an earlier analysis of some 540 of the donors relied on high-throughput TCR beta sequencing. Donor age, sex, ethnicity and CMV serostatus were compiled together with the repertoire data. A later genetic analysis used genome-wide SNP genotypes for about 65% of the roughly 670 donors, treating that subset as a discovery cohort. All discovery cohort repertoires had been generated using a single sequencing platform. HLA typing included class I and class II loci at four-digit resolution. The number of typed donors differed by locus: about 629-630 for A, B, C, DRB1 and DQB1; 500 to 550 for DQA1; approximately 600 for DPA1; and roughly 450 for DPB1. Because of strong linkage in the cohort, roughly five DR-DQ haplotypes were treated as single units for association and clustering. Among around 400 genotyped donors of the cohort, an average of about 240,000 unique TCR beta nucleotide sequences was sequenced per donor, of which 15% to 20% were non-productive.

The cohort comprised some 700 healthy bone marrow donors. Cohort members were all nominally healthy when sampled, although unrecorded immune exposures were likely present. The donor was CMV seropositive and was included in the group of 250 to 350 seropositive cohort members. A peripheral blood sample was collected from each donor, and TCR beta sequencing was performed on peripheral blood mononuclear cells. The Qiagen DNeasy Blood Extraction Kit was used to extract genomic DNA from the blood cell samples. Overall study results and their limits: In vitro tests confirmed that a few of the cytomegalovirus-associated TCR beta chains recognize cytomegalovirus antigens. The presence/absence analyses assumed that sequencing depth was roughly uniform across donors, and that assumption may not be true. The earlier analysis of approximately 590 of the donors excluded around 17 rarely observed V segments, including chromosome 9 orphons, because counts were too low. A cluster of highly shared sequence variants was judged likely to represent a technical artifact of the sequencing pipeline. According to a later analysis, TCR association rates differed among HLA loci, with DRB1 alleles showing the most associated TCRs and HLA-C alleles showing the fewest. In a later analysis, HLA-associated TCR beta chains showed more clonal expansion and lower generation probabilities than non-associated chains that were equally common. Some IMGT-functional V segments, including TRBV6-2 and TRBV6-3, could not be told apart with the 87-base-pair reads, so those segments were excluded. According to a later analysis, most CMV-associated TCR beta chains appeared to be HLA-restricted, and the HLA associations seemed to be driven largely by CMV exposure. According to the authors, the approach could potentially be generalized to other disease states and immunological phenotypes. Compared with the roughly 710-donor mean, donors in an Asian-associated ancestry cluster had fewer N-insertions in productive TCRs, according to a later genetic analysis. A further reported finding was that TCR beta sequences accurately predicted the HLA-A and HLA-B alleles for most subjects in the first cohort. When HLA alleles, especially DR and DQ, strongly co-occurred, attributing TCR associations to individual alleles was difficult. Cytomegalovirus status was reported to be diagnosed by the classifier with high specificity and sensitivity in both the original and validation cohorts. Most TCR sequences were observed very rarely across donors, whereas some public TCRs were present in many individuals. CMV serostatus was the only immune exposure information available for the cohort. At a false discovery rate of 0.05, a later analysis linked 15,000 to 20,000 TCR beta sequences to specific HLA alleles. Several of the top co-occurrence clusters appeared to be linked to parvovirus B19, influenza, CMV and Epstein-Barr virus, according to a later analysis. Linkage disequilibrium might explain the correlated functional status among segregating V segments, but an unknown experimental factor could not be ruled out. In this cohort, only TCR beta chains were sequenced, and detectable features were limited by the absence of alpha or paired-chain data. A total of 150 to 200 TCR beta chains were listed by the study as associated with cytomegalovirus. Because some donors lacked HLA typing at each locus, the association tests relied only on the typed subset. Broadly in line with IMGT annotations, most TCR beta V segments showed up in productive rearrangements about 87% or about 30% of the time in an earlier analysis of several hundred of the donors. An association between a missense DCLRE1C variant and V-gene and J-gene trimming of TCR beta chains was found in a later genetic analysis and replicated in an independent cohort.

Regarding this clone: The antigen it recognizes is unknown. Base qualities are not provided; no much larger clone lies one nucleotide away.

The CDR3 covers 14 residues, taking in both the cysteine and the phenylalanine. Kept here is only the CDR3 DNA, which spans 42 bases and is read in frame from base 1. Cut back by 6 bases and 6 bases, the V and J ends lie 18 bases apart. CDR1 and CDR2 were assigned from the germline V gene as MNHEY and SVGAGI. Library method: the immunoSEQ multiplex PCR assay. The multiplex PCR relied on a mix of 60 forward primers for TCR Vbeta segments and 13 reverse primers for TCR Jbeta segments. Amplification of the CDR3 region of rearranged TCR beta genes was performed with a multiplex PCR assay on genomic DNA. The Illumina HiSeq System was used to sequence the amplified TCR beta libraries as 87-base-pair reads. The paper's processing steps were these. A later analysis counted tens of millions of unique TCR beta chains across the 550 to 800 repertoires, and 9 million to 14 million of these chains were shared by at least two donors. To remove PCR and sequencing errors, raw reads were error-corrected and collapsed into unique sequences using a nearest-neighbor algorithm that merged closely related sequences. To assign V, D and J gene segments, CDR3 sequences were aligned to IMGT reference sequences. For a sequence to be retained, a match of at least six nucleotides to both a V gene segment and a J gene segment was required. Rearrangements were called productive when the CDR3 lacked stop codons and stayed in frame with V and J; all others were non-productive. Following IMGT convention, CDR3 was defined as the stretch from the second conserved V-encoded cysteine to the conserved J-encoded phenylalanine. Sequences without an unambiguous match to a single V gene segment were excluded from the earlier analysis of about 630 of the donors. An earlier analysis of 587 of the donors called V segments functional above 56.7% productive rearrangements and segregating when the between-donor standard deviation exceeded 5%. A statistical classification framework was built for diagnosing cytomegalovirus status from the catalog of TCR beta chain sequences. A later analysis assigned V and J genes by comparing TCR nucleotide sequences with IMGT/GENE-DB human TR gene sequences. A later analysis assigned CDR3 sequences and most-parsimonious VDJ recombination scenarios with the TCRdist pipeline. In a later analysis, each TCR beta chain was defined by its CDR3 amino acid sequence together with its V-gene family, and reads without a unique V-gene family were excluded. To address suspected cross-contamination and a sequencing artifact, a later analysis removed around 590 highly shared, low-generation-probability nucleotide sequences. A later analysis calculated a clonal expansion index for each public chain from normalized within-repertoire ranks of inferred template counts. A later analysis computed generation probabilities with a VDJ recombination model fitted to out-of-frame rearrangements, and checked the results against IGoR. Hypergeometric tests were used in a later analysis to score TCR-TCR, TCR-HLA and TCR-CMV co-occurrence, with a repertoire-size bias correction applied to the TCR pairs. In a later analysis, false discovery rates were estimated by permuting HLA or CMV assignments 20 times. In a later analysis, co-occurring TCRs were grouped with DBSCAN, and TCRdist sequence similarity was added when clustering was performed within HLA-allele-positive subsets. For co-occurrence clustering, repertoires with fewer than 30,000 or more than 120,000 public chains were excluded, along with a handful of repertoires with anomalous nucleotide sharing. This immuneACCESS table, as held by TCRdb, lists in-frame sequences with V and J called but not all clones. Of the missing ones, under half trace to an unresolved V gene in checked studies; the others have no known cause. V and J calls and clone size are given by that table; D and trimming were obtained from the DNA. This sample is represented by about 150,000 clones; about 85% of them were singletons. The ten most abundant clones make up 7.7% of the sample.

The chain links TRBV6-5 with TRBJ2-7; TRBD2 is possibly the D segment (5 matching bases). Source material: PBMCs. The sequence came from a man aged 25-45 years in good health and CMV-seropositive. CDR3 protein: CASSAGGGGSEQYF. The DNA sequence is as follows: TGTGCCAGCAGCGCAGGAGGCGGAGGCAGCGAGCAGTACTTC.